These T cell receptor beta chains were read from a single sample in a study of OX40 agonist ivuxolimab in advanced cancers. The table came from immunoSEQ multiplex PCR; TCRdb's copy has only in-frame clones and leaves some out. The table lists some 70,000 clones, about nine tenths of them singletons. Sequencing used CD4+ or CD8+ T cells sorted from blood, obtained in a trial of the OX40 agonist ivuxolimab. The receptors originated from an adult with an advanced solid tumor such as melanoma, head and neck, liver or kidney cancer. Both conserved end residues are part of each CDR3. Fields, in order: J gene, D gene, V gene, clone size, CDR3 protein, CDR3 DNA. The D gene is left open where the match is weak. The size field is filled for only some rows; it gives once, few, many or a size class.

TRBJ1-1 | . | TRBV7-9 | . | CASSLGVGTEAFF | TGTGCCAGCAGCTTAGGTGTGGGCACTGAAGCTTTCTTT
TRBJ2-1 | . | TRBV6-1 | . | CASSQTGQRQFF | TGTGCCAGCAGCCAGACAGGCCAACGGCAGTTCTTC
TRBJ2-7 | TRBD1 | TRBV28 | . | CASRRTGTGVYEQYF | TGTGCCAGCAGACGGACCGGGACAGGGGTCTACGAGCAGTACTTC
TRBJ2-3 | TRBD1 | TRBV19 | . | CASSMTGKSTDTQYF | TGTGCCAGTAGTATGACAGGGAAAAGCACAGATACGCAGTATTTT
TRBJ1-6 | TRBD1 | TRBV5-1 | . | CASSLRQGDSPLHF | TGCGCCAGCAGCTTGAGACAGGGGGACTCACCCCTCCACTTT
TRBJ1-5 | TRBD1 | TRBV2 | . | CASSSSQGANQPQHF | TGTGCCAGCAGTTCTTCACAGGGGGCCAATCAGCCCCAGCATTTT
TRBJ1-5 | TRBD1 | TRBV6-1 | . | CASGTGVYQPQHF | TGTGCCAGCGGGACAGGGGTCTATCAGCCCCAGCATTTT
TRBJ1-1 | . | TRBV6-1 | . | CASSESVNTEAFF | TGTGCCAGCAGTGAATCCGTGAACACTGAAGCTTTCTTT
TRBJ2-1 | TRBD2 | TRBV7-2 | . | CASSPGAGGSYNEQFF | TGTGCCAGCAGCCCTGGGGCGGGGGGCTCCTACAATGAGCAGTTCTTC
TRBJ2-2 | . | TRBV5-4 | few | CASRTDYTGELFF | TGTGCCAGCAGGACCGATTACACCGGGGAGCTGTTTTTT
TRBJ1-2 | . | TRBV9 | few | CASSQNSLEGYTF | TGTGCCAGCAGCCAGAACAGCTTGGAAGGCTACACCTTC
TRBJ2-7 | . | TRBV6-5 | . | CASSYGGRGYEQYF | TGTGCCAGCAGTTACGGGGGCAGGGGTTACGAGCAGTACTTC
TRBJ2-3 | . | TRBV7-3 | . | CASSLGQYTDTQYF | TGTGCCAGCAGCTTAGGACAGTACACAGATACGCAGTATTTT
TRBJ1-2 | . | TRBV12-5 | . | CASGPPDSPHGYTF | TGTGCTAGTGGTCCACCGGACAGTCCCCATGGCTACACCTTC
TRBJ1-2 | . | TRBV19 | . | CASSIAARLNYGYTF | TGTGCCAGTAGTATAGCGGCCAGGTTGAACTATGGCTACACCTTC
TRBJ2-4 | TRBD2 | TRBV7-9 | . | CASSFSGGPPSKNIQYF | TGTGCCAGCAGCTTTAGCGGGGGGCCGCCCTCCAAAAACATTCAGTACTTC
TRBJ1-1 | . | TRBV5-1 | . | CASSLLGAEAFF | TGCGCCAGCAGCTTGTTAGGGGCTGAAGCTTTCTTT
TRBJ2-7 | . | TRBV11-3 | . | CASSADRTYEQYF | TGTGCCAGCAGCGCCGACAGGACGTACGAGCAGTACTTC
TRBJ1-5 | . | TRBV9 | once | CASSFRLYSNQPQHF | TGTGCCAGCAGCTTCCGCCTTTATAGCAATCAGCCCCAGCATTTT
TRBJ1-2 | . | TRBV30 | . | CAWSVSVTNYGYTF | TGTGCCTGGAGTGTATCCGTTACTAACTATGGCTACACCTTC